This T cell receptor (beta chain) originates from a study of blood T cells in healthy people across ages (dated by TCRdb to the mid-2010s). For context, the study as a whole: In model experiments, template switching captured roughly one uniquely barcoded TCR beta cDNA molecule for every two T cells. To avoid experimental bias, donors of different ages were spread randomly across the sequencing lanes. Two additional independent replicas of 1 million unique cDNA reads from the same blood draw were analyzed for two donors (one aged 18 to 30 and one aged 80 or older). The study measured age-related changes in TCR beta repertoire diversity using deep sequencing normalized with unique cDNA molecular identifiers. The donors were split into four age groups: young (average 16 years), middle-aged (39), aged (roughly 60) and long-lived (over 80). Findings and caveats that apply to the study as a whole: Compared with the aged group, more naive CD4+ T cells, fewer expanded clones and increased TCR diversity were shown by the long-lived group, suggesting age selection. As age increased, observed TCR beta diversity per million T cells dropped in a roughly linear way, and a significant reduction was already evident by age about 40. There was a strong correlation between observed TCR beta diversity and the percentage of naive T cells measured by flow cytometry. The CMV infection status of donors was not known, potentially confounding age-related changes in expanded clonotypes. Estimates of total diversity based on one million sequenced T cells were regarded as lower bounds and as underestimates. Bulk unsorted PBMC profiling prevented conclusive comparison of naive and antigen-experienced compartments.

Comments on this clonotype: Its antigen is still unknown. No much larger clone is present one base from it, and per-base qualities are unavailable.

Taken from cysteine to phenylalanine, the CDR3 has 17 residues. The entry retains the CDR3 DNA only, 51 bases that are in frame from base 1. The CDR1 and CDR2 encoded by the germline V gene (reference sequence) are DFQATT and SNEGSKA. V sheds 0 bases and J sheds 1 base, leaving 16 bases between their ends. Receptor libraries were prepared by 5' RACE. The instrument was an Illumina HiSeq 2500. A second PCR of roughly 7 to 11 cycles was performed with a sample-barcoded 5' primer and a J-beta primer mix. A template-switch 5' adaptor carrying 12 random nucleotides introduced a unique molecular identifier onto each TCR beta cDNA molecule. At least 2.5 million CDR3-containing paired-end reads were obtained from each sample. First-strand cDNA synthesis was performed from all RNA using the Mint cDNA synthesis kit, with priming by a TRBC-specific oligonucleotide. Following uracil-DNA glycosylase treatment, all cDNA underwent a first 18-cycle PCR with the universal primers M1SS and BC2_uni_R. The authors' pipeline ran thus. Normalization of each sample was performed by random selection of 1 million high-quality reads, each carrying a distinct molecular identifier. Reads sharing molecular identifiers were discarded rather than binned into consensus sequences. MiTCR, run with a Q25 quality threshold and the strictest error-elimination algorithm, handled CDR3 identification, clonotype clustering and error correction. A nonparametric unseen species model with Euler transformation was used to estimate lower-bound total TCR beta diversity. Clones were called with MiXCR by TCRdb after fastp trimmed the public reads at Q25, and only in-frame beta chains were retained. All rows with the same CDR3 protein become a single entry with the most common DNA and genes. The V and J calls follow TCRdb's processing rather than the paper's. The sample contains 580,000 or so distinct CDR3 sequences, 40% to 55% of them found a single time. About 26% of the sample rests with the top ten.

Donors were approximately 42 systemically healthy Caucasian individuals from Russia aged roughly 6 to 100 years. About 9.8 milliliters of peripheral blood were drawn from each donor into EDTA-treated Vacutainer tubes. Ficoll-Paque density-gradient centrifugation was used to isolate PBMCs, with at least 6.5 million per sample. Total RNA, at least 6 micrograms per sample, was extracted from PBMCs with Trizol reagent. For every donor, flow cytometry on a PBMC aliquot measured the percentage of naive CD45RAhigh/CD27high T cells. The sequenced sample was blood. This sequence originates from a man older than 75 in good health. Recombination joined TRBV20-1 with TRBJ1-5; the best D guess is TRBD1, with 6 bases matching. The DNA sequence is TGCAGTGCTAGAGAAGCGGGCAGGGGCCGCAGCAATCAGCCCCAGCATTTT. The translation is CSAREAGRGRSNQPQHF.